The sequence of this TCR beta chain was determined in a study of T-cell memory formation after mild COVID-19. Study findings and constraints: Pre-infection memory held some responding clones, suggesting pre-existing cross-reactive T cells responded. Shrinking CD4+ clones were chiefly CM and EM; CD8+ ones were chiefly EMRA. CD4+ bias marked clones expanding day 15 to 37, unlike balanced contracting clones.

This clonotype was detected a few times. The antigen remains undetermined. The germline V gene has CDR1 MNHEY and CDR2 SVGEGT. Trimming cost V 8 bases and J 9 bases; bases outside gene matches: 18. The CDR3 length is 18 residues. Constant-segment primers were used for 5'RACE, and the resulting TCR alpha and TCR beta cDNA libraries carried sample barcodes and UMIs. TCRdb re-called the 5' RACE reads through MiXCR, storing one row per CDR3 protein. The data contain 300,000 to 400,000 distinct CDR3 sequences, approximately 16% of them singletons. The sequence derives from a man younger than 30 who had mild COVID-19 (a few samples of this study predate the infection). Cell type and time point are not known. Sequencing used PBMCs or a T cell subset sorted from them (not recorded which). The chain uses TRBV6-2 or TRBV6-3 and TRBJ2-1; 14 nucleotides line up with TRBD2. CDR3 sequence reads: CASVPGLAGAAGWIEQFF. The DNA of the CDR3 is TGTGCCAGCGTTCCGGGACTAGCGGGGGCCGCCGGTTGGATTGAGCAGTTCTTC.